The 10 T cell receptor beta chains reported below all come from one sample, sequenced in a study of lymphopenia after photon versus proton radiotherapy. TCRdb keeps only in-frame clones here, not all; method: immunoSEQ multiplex PCR. The sample includes about 50,000 clones, under 95% of them seen just once. The sample consisted of peripheral blood, taken from a patient treated with photon-based radiotherapy. The receptor source for this set is a woman between 40 and 55 years old with cholangiocarcinoma.

The chain has TRBV30 and TRBJ2-3; possible D gene TRBD2, 6 bases. The CDR3 has 14 residues. In germline, CDR1 is GTSNPN, CDR2 SVGIG (reference sequence). V lost 5 bases and J 0 bases, leaving 12 bases between the germline ends. The CDR3 region is CAWGLSGSTDTQYF. The DNA of the CDR3 is TGTGCCTGGGGGCTTAGCGGAAGCACAGATACGCAGTATTTT.

The V gene is TRBV19, the J gene TRBJ1-1; no firm D call. With 6 bases removed from V and 11 bases from J, the gap between germline ends came to 22 bases. Germline V CDR1 and CDR2: LNHDA, SQIVND (reference sequence). The CDR3 has 14 amino acids. CDR3 nucleotide sequence: TGTGCCAGTAGCATCTCCCCGATTAGGGAGAGGGCTTTCTTT. It is translated as CASSISPIRERAFF.

This chain's CDR3 is CASSIEGGTGELFF. The CDR3 DNA sequence: TGTGCCAGTAGTATAGAAGGGGGCACCGGGGAGCTGTTTTTT. V gene TRBV19 combines with J gene TRBJ2-2; a possible D gene is TRBD1 (6 bases). Germline-derived CDR1 and CDR2 are LNHDA and SQIVND (reference sequence). The CDR3 sequence is 14 residues long. The germline V and J ends were trimmed by 0 bases and 4 bases, with 6 bases remaining between them.

This clone appeared once. The chain joins TRBV6-5 to TRBJ2-7, with D tentatively TRBD2 (6 bases). The germline V gene encodes CDR1 MNHEY and CDR2 SVGAGI. This CDR3 has 14 amino acids. The V gene lost 10 bases and the J gene lost 1 base, with 17 bases spanning the gap. In nucleotides, the CDR3 is TGTGCCACCCAGTTAACGGGGAGGTCCTACGAGCAGTACTTC. Its protein product is CATQLTGRSYEQYF.

The V and J genes are TRBV5-4 and TRBJ2-2, with D tentatively TRBD1 (6 bases). The V and J ends lost 2 bases and 4 bases respectively, with 12 bases between them. Germline V lookup: CDR1 SGHNT, CDR2 YYREEE (reference sequence). The CDR3 has 15 amino acids. CDR3 sequence (DNA): TGTGCCAGCAGCTTATCGCAGGGGTTCACCGGGGAGCTGTTTTTT. Protein: CASSLSQGFTGELFF.

The chain employs TRBV27 and TRBJ1-1, with a weak D call TRBD1 (5 bases). The V gene's germline CDR1 is MNHEY and CDR2 SMNVEV (reference sequence). V gave up 3 bases and J gave up 4 bases, with 12 bases separating them. This CDR3 contains 14 residues. The CDR3, as DNA: TGTGCCAGCAGTTTTGGGGGTTCGGTCACTGAAGCTTTCTTT. It codes for CASSFGGSVTEAFF.

J is TRBJ2-7 and V is TRBV21-1. TRBV21-1 is recorded as a pseudogene. CDR3 length: 8 residues. CDR3 nucleotides: TGTGCCAGCAGCAAAGCACCGTTC. Residues: CASSKAPF.

The chain employs TRBV13 and TRBJ1-2; 9 bases fit TRBD1. The CDR3 extends over 15 amino acids. Germline CDR1 and CDR2: PRHDT and FYEKMQ (reference sequence). V was clipped by 4 bases and J by 5 bases; unmatched bases: 8. CDR3 bases: TGTGCCAGCAGCTCCTCCGGGACAGGGTCGTATGGCTACACCTTC. Protein product: CASSSSGTGSYGYTF.

The chain couples TRBV6-5 to TRBJ2-7; D remains ambiguous. V was trimmed by 6 bases and J by 0 bases, leaving 3 bases between them. This CDR3 contains 11 residues. Germline V lookup: CDR1 MNHEY, CDR2 SVGAGI. CDR3 residues: CASRTSYEQYF. The CDR3 region has the DNA TGTGCCAGCAGGACCTCCTACGAGCAGTACTTC.

J is TRBJ1-2 and V is TRBV9, with 7 bases that match TRBD1. Germline CDR1 and CDR2: SGDLS and YYNGEE. The CDR3 spans 13 residues. V lost 3 bases to trimming and J lost 3 bases; unmatched junction nucleotides: 2. CDR3 residues: CASSEGADYGYTF. The CDR3 DNA sequence: TGTGCCAGCAGCGAGGGGGCGGACTATGGCTACACCTTC.